These T cell receptor beta chains were read from a single sample in a study of blood T cell repertoires in COVID-19. The method was immunoSEQ multiplex PCR; TCRdb's version includes in-frame clones alone and lacks a portion of them. The data hold hundreds of thousands of clones, with about nine tenths observed a single time. The sample taken for sequencing was PBMCs or T cells enriched from blood (not recorded which). These TCRs come from a man in his 60s who had recovered from COVID-19. Each CDR3 is given with its conserved first and last residue. The order of the fields is J gene, V gene, D gene, clone size, CDR3 DNA, CDR3 protein. The D gene is left open where the match is weak. Rows give clone size only sometimes, using once, few, many, or a class for an expanded clone.

TRBJ1-1 | TRBV7-2 | TRBD1 | . | TGTGCCAGCAGCGTGACAGGGGCTAGCACTGAAGCTTTCTTT | CASSVTGASTEAFF
TRBJ2-3 | TRBV3-1/TRBV3-2 | TRBD2 | . | TGTGCCGCGGGGGCGGGGGGAAGCACAGATACGCAGTATTTT | CAAGAGGSTDTQYF
TRBJ1-2 | TRBV11-2 | . | . | TGTGCCAGCAGCTTACGGGGATACTATGGCTACACCTTC | CASSLRGYYGYTF
TRBJ1-2 | TRBV28 | . | . | TGTGCCAGCAGTCCCCAGGGGATCGTCTACACCTTC | CASSPQGIVYTF
TRBJ2-1 | TRBV4-3 | TRBD2 | . | TGCGCCAGCAGCCAGGGGACTAGCGGAGCCTACAATGAGCAGTTCTTC | CASSQGTSGAYNEQFF
TRBJ2-2 | TRBV3-1/TRBV3-2 | TRBD2 | . | TGTGCCAGCAGCCAAGCTAAGTCGGGACTAGCGGGCCCTGTCGGGGAGCTGTTTTTT | CASSQAKSGLAGPVGELFF
TRBJ1-2 | TRBV18 | TRBD1 | once | TGTGCCAGCTCACTGGGACAGGGCGACTATGGCTACACCTTC | CASSLGQGDYGYTF
TRBJ2-7 | TRBV11-2 | TRBD1 | once | TGTGCCAGCAGCGTACCGGGACAGGGACCCTGGGAGCAGTACTTC | CASSVPGQGPWEQYF
TRBJ1-5 | TRBV19 | TRBD1 | once | TGTGCCAGTGCGAGACAGGGGCTGGATAGCAATCAGCCCCAGCATTTT | CASARQGLDSNQPQHF
TRBJ1-1 | TRBV5-4 | . | . | TGTGCCAGCAGCTTGGATGGGGCGCAGCAAGCTTTCTTT | CASSLDGAQQAFF
TRBJ2-5 | TRBV30 | TRBD2 | . | TGTGCCTGGAGGACGACTAGCGGACGCGGAACGCGTCTGGAGACCCAGTACTTC | CAWRTTSGRGTRLETQYF
TRBJ1-2 | TRBV6-5 | TRBD1 | . | TGTGCCAGCGGGAGGGGGACAGGGGACTATGGCTACACCTTC | CASGRGTGDYGYTF
TRBJ2-7 | TRBV18 | TRBD2 | once | TGTGCCAGCTCACCACCTAGCGGGACCCGCTCCTACGAGCAGTACTTC | CASSPPSGTRSYEQYF
TRBJ1-1 | TRBV18 | . | . | TGTGCCAGCTCACCATTGGCTAACACTGAAGCTTTCTTT | CASSPLANTEAFF
TRBJ1-2 | TRBV2 | TRBD1 | . | TGTGCCACCTTCCTCCACATGGGGGGACAGGGGAACTATGGCTACACCTTC | CATFLHMGGQGNYGYTF
TRBJ1-2 | TRBV5-5 | . | . | TGTGCCAGCAGCCCGGCGGCCTCTACGGGCTATGGCTACACCTTC | CASSPAASTGYGYTF
TRBJ2-2 | TRBV11-2 | . | . | TGTGCCAGCAGCTTAGACCTCCCTAGAAACACCGGGGAGCTGTTTTTT | CASSLDLPRNTGELFF
TRBJ1-5 | TRBV4-2 | TRBD1 | . | TGTGCCAGCAGCCAAGATGGGTCGGGACAGCACAATCAGCCCCAGCATTTT | CASSQDGSGQHNQPQHF
TRBJ1-4 | TRBV10-1 | TRBD1 | . | TGCGCCAGCAGTGAGTCGAGGACAGGGGGTCGACCGCATGAAAAACTGTTTTTT | CASSESRTGGRPHEKLFF
TRBJ1-4 | TRBV6-5 | TRBD1 | once | TGTGCCAGCAGTTTCAAAGACAGGGGTAGTGAAAAACTGTTTTTT | CASSFKDRGSEKLFF
TRBJ2-3 | TRBV11-3 | TRBD2 | . | TGTGCCAGCAGCTTAGATGGTCTAGCGGGACGTGGCCCAGATACGCAGTATTTT | CASSLDGLAGRGPDTQYF
TRBJ1-5 | TRBV18 | TRBD1 | . | TGTGCCAGCTCACGCGACAGGGGGAATCAGCCCCAGCATTTT | CASSRDRGNQPQHF
TRBJ2-4 | TRBV11-2 | . | . | TGTGCCAGCAGCCTAGGTCGGACAGTAAACATTCAGTACTTC | CASSLGRTVNIQYF
TRBJ2-1 | TRBV19 | . | . | TGTGCCAGTAGTTCGACAGGTAACAATGAGCAGTTCTTC | CASSSTGNNEQFF
TRBJ2-1 | TRBV18 | TRBD2 | . | TGTGCCAGCTCACCACTGGCTAGCGGGAGGTCATACAATGAGCAGTTCTTC | CASSPLASGRSYNEQFF
TRBJ2-5 | TRBV12-3/TRBV12-4 | . | . | TGTGCCAGCACCTGGGGCGGTTGGGAGACCCAGTACTTC | CASTWGGWETQYF
TRBJ1-6 | TRBV7-6 | TRBD1 | once | TGTGCCAGCAGCTCAAACAGGGGGCTAAATTCACCCCTCCACTTT | CASSSNRGLNSPLHF
TRBJ1-6 | TRBV30 | TRBD1 | . | TGTGCCTGGACGACAGGGGATAATTCACCCCTCCACTTT | CAWTTGDNSPLHF
TRBJ1-5 | TRBV6-5 | . | . | TGTGCCAGCAGCCGACAAAATCAGCCCCAGCATTTT | CASSRQNQPQHF
TRBJ2-3 | TRBV6-5 | . | . | TGTGCCAGCCTGAGATTTAGCACAGATACGCAGTATTTT | CASLRFSTDTQYF
TRBJ2-7 | TRBV9 | TRBD1 | . | TGTGCCAGCAGCGTCGGAGGACAGGGGCTGGACGAGCAGTACTTC | CASSVGGQGLDEQYF
TRBJ2-2 | TRBV11-3 | TRBD2 | few | TGTGCCAGCAGCTACGGGACTAGCGGGGTAACCGGGGAGCTGTTTTTT | CASSYGTSGVTGELFF
TRBJ2-1 | TRBV11-2 | . | . | TGTGCCAGCAGCTTAGGGGTAGCGGCATACAATGAGCAGTTCTTC | CASSLGVAAYNEQFF
TRBJ2-5 | TRBV7-9 | TRBD2 | . | TGTGCCAGCAGCCAGGGACTAGCGGGAGGTACGAGGGGAGAGACCCAGTACTTC | CASSQGLAGGTRGETQYF
TRBJ2-1 | TRBV11-3 | TRBD2 | . | TGTGCCAGCAGTTTTAGCGGGAGAGACGATGAGCAGTTCTTC | CASSFSGRDDEQFF
TRBJ1-2 | TRBV6-5 | TRBD1 | . | TGTGCCAGCCGACAGGGCACTAACTATGGCTACACCTTC | CASRQGTNYGYTF
TRBJ1-1 | TRBV27 | . | . | TGTGCCAGCAGGGCAGGCCGAGCCGGCACTGAAGCTTTCTTT | CASRAGRAGTEAFF
TRBJ1-2 | TRBV2 | TRBD1 | . | TGTGCCAGCAAAGCCTGGGACAGTGAAACAGCTAACTATGGCTACACCTTC | CASKAWDSETANYGYTF
TRBJ2-7 | TRBV4-2 | TRBD1 | . | TGTGCCAGCAGCCAAGCCGGGACAGGGCTCTACGAGCAGTACTTC | CASSQAGTGLYEQYF
TRBJ1-2 | TRBV11-3 | . | . | TGTGCCAGCAGCTTAGGAGGAGACAGCACCTCTGGCTACACCTTC | CASSLGGDSTSGYTF
TRBJ2-1 | TRBV9 | . | . | TGTGCCAGCAGCGTGACGACAGGCGCCCTGGGCGGGCAGTTCTTC | CASSVTTGALGGQFF
TRBJ1-2 | TRBV6-1 | . | . | TGTGCCAGCAGTGAAGGTAGTTATGGCTACACCTTC | CASSEGSYGYTF
TRBJ2-7 | TRBV6-1 | . | . | TGTGCCAGCAGTGACCGGGCGAGGGGGTCCTACGAGCAGTACTTC | CASSDRARGSYEQYF
TRBJ2-3 | TRBV12-3/TRBV12-4 | . | . | TGTGCCAGCAGTGAGGTACGCACAGATACGCAGTATTTT | CASSEVRTDTQYF
TRBJ2-1 | TRBV11-2 | . | . | TGTGCCAGCAGCCCGAGCGGTGAGCAGTTCTTC | CASSPSGEQFF
TRBJ1-2 | TRBV23-1 | . | . | TGCGCCAGCAGTCAACATACGCTCGCGCTAAATCGAGGCTACACCTTC | CASSQHTLALNRGYTF
TRBJ2-2 | TRBV15 | TRBD2 | . | TGTGCCACCAGCAGAGATCGACTAGCCTCCGGGGAGCTGTTTTTT | CATSRDRLASGELFF
TRBJ2-5 | TRBV13 | . | . | TGTGCCAGCGGAGGGGGCGGGGAGACCCAGTACTTC | CASGGGGETQYF
TRBJ2-1 | TRBV27 | TRBD2 | once | TGTGCCAGCCTCCCAAGAACTAGCGGTAACAATGAGCAGTTCTTC | CASLPRTSGNNEQFF
TRBJ2-7 | TRBV14 | . | . | TGTGCCAGCAGCCAACCCGGGACAAGTGGTGTCCACGAGCAGTACTTC | CASSQPGTSGVHEQYF
TRBJ2-3 | TRBV5-4 | . | . | TGTGCCAGCAGCTCTGGACTGGATACGCAGTATTTT | CASSSGLDTQYF
TRBJ2-4 | TRBV4-3 | . | . | TGCGCCAGCAGCCAAGATTGGAAGGGGTCTCTAGCCAAAAACATTCAGTACTTC | CASSQDWKGSLAKNIQYF
TRBJ1-5 | TRBV2 | . | . | TGTGCCAGCACGGCAGGTTCGTTTTTCAGCAATCAGCCCCAGCATTTT | CASTAGSFFSNQPQHF